The sequence of this T cell receptor beta chain was determined in a study of blood T cell repertoires in COVID-19. CDR3 length: 14 amino acids. The ends were cut back, 6 bases at V and 6 bases at J, with 17 bases in the middle. CDR1 and CDR2 (germline): LGHDT, YNNKEL (reference sequence). TCRdb's table, derived via immunoSEQ multiplex PCR, lists solely in-frame clones and lacks some. The table records 400,000 or so clones, roughly nine tenths of them present only once. Two consecutive negative NP/OP PCR tests, clearance, or resolved symptoms defined Cohort 3 recovery. The chain recombines TRBV3-1 (or the pseudogene TRBV3-2) with TRBJ1-1, with a possible D match to TRBD1 (5 bases). The sequenced sample consisted of PBMCs or T cells enriched from blood (not recorded which). This receptor was taken from a man aged 30 to 45 who had recovered from COVID-19. CDR3 sequence: CASREAGGVSEAFF. Here the CDR3 DNA reads TGTGCCAGCAGGGAAGCCGGGGGGGTGTCTGAAGCTTTCTTT.